This T cell receptor beta chain was sequenced in a study of control samples from healthy donors and cancer patients. V dropped 2 bases and J dropped 7; count of bases not matched to a gene: 2. CDR3 length: 13 residues. The germline V gene encodes CDR1 SGHRS and CDR2 YFSETQ. TCRdb keeps only in-frame clones here, not all; method: immunoSEQ multiplex PCR. The sample yields some 250,000 clones, roughly four fifths seen once. The sequence was obtained from a woman aged 55-75 years with lung cancer. V gene TRBV5-1 combines with J gene TRBJ1-1; 10 nucleotides agree with TRBD1. Sequencing input: PBMCs. CDR3 amino acids: CASSLGQGGEAFF. The CDR3 nucleotides read TGCGCCAGCAGCTTAGGACAGGGGGGTGAAGCTTTCTTT.